This T cell receptor (beta chain) is from a study of blood T cell repertoires in COVID-19. On the study more broadly: The United States, Italy and Spain provided the acute and convalescent COVID-19 samples. T cells, B-cell-depleted T cells, or PBMCs provided the cDNA or gDNA that served as material.

Source study methods: Using reference gene primer amplification, nucleated cell counts were estimated. TCRdb's table, derived via immunoSEQ multiplex PCR, lists solely in-frame clones and lacks some. V, J and clone size are those of that table, while D and trimming were read from the DNA. The table shows over 250,000 clones, with 65% to 90% occurring only once. The sample consisted of peripheral blood. The sequence derives from a human donor in a cohort sampled during active COVID-19.

Here the CDR3 reads CASSTSSGRAEQFF. CDR3 bases: TGTGCCAGCAGTACCTCTAGCGGGAGGGCTGAGCAGTTCTTC. V is TRBV27 and J is TRBJ2-1; 12 bases are shared with TRBD2. The trim removed 5 bases at V and 9 bases at J, leaving 5 bases unmatched. Germline CDR1 MNHEY, CDR2 SMNVEV (reference sequence). The CDR3 spans 14 residues.